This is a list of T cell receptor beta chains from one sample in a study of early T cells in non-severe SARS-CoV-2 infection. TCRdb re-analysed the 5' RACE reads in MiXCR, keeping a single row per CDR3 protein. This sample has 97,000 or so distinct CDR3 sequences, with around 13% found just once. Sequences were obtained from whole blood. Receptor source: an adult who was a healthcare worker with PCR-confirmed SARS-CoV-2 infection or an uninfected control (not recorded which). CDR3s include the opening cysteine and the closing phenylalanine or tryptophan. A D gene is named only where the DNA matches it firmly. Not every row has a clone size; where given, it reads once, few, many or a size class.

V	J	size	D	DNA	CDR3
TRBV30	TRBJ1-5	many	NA	TGTGCCTGGAATAAGGGTCGCCAGCCCCAGCATTTT	CAWNKGRQPQHF
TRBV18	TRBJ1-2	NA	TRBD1	TGTGCCAGCTCACGGATGGACAGGATGGAATATGGCTACACCTTC	CASSRMDRMEYGYTF
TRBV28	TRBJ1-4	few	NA	TGTGCCAGCAGTTTGGGAGCGGGGGGTGAAAAACTGTTTTTT	CASSLGAGGEKLFF
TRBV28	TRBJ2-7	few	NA	TGTGCTAGCAGTTTAGGTCAGCTGTCCTACGAGCAGTACTTC	CASSLGQLSYEQYF
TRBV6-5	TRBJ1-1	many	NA	TGTGCCAGCAGTTCCGGGACGTCGGCTTCTGAAGCTTTCTTT	CASSSGTSASEAFF
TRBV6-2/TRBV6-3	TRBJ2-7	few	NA	TGTGCCAGCGGAGGGGGTGAGCCCCACGAGCAGTACTTC	CASGGGEPHEQYF
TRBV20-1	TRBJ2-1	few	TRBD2	TGCAGTGCTAGGGGCGGGAGGGCCGGAGAGCAGTTCTTC	CSARGGRAGEQFF
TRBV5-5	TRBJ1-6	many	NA	TGTGCCAGCAGCGACAGACAGGACGGTCCGGGGTCACCCCTCCACTTT	CASSDRQDGPGSPLHF
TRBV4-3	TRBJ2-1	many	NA	TGCGCCAGCAGCCAAGATCTCAGCCTCTACTCCTACAATGAGCAGTTCTTC	CASSQDLSLYSYNEQFF
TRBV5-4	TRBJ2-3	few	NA	TGTGCCAGCAGCTCGCCGGGGATGATGGTAGATACGCAGTATTTT	CASSSPGMMVDTQYF
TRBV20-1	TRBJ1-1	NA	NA	TGCAGTGGATCAATCGGAAGCATGAACACTGAAGCTTTCTTT	CSGSIGSMNTEAFF
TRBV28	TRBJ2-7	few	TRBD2	TGTGCCAGCAGCTCGCCTAGCGGGAGGGTTTACGAGCAGTACTTC	CASSSPSGRVYEQYF
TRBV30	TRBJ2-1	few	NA	TGTGCCTGGAGGAAGGTCGCGGGAAGGACCTACAATGAGCAGTTCTTC	CAWRKVAGRTYNEQFF
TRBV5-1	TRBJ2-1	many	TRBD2	TGCGCCAGCGGAGGGGCGGGAGGTTCCCCCATCTCCTACAATGAGCAGTTCTTC	CASGGAGGSPISYNEQFF
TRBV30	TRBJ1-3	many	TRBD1	TGTGCCTGGAGTGTGGGGACAGGGGGAAACACCATATATTTT	CAWSVGTGGNTIYF
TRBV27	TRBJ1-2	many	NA	TGTGCCAGCAGTCCAATGACAGTTAACTATGGCTACACCTTC	CASSPMTVNYGYTF
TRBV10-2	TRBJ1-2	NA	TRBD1	TGCGCCAGCGGTAAAGGACAGGCCCTTCCTAACACCTTC	CASGKGQALPNTF
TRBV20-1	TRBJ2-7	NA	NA	TGCAGTGCTGCGATTACCTACGAGCAGTACTTC	CSAAITYEQYF
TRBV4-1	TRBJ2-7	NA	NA	TGCGCCAGCAGCCACGGGGGGCCGCTCTACGAGCAGTACTTC	CASSHGGPLYEQYF
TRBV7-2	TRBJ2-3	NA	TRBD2	TGTGCCAGCAGCTTAGGGACTAGCGTTGATACGCAGTATTTT	CASSLGTSVDTQYF
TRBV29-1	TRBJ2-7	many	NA	TGCAGCGGGAGAAACGATGGGAGCTCGGGGGAGCAGTACTTC	CSGRNDGSSGEQYF
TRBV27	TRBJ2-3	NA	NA	TGTGCCAGCAGCATTCAGAGCACAGATACGCAGTATTTT	CASSIQSTDTQYF
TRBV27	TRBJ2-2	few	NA	TGTGCCAGCAGTCTCCGGGACAGGGAGCTGTTTTTT	CASSLRDRELFF
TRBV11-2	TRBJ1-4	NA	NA	TGTGCCAGCAGCTACCTGCCGGGACACGAAGAAAATGAAAAACTGTTTTTT	CASSYLPGHEENEKLFF
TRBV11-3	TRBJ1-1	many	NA	TGTGCCAGCAGCTTAGATGCGAACACTGAAGCTTTCTTT	CASSLDANTEAFF
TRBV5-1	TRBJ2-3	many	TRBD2	TGCGCCAGCAGCCCGCGACTAGCGGGCCACACAGATACGCAGTATTTT	CASSPRLAGHTDTQYF
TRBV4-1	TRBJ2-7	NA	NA	TGCGCCAGCAGCCAAGATTTAGGAGGCGAGCAGTACTTC	CASSQDLGGEQYF
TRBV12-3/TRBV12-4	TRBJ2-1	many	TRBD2	TGTGCCAGCAGTTTGACCCCCGGGGTAGCGGGAGGGGCTGAGCAGTTCTTC	CASSLTPGVAGGAEQFF
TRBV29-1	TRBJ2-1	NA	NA	TGCAGCGTGAACCACTACAATGAGCAGTTCTTC	CSVNHYNEQFF
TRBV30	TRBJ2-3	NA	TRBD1	TGTGCCTGGAGTCCCGGACAGGGATCAGATACGCAGTATTTT	CAWSPGQGSDTQYF
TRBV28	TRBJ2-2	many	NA	TGTGCCAGCAGTCCAACGTGGACCGGGGAGCTGTTTTTT	CASSPTWTGELFF
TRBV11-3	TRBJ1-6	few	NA	TGTGCCAGCAGCTCCTCGCGGAATTCACCCCTCCACTTT	CASSSSRNSPLHF
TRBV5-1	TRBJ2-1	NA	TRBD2	TGCGCCAGCAGATTGGCGGGGACTAGCGGGAACTATAAGCAGTTCTTC	CASRLAGTSGNYKQFF
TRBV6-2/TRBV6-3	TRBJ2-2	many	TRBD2	TGTGCCAGCAGCCAATACTCGGTACTGCGGGAGGTCCACAACCCCGGGGAGCTGTTTTTT	CASSQYSVLREVHNPGELFF
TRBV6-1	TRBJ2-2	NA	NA	TGTGCCATCTACGACACGAACACCGGGGAGCTGTTTTTT	CAIYDTNTGELFF
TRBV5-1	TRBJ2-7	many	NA	TGCGCCAGCAGCTTGGACAGGCCTGGGTCCTACGAGCAGTACTTC	CASSLDRPGSYEQYF
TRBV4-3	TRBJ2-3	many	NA	TGCGCCAGCAGCCAAGCCCCACCGACTCTAGGAGAGGTAGATACGCAGTATTTT	CASSQAPPTLGEVDTQYF
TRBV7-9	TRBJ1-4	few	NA	TGTGCCAGCAGCTTCGTTGGGGATGAAAAACTGTTTTTT	CASSFVGDEKLFF
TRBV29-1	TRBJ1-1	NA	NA	TGCAGCGTTCTTGGGCCTGAAGCTTTCTTT	CSVLGPEAFF
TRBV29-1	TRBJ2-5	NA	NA	TGCAGCGTTGGGGGCGGAGGGGGCCGAGAGACCCAGTACTTC	CSVGGGGGRETQYF
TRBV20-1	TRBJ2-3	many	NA	TGCAGTGCTAGAGCCCCGACGGGAGGCACAGATACGCAGTATTTT	CSARAPTGGTDTQYF
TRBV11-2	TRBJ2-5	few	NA	TGTGCCAGCAGCTTAGGGGGACGGGGTTGGGAGACCCAGTACTTC	CASSLGGRGWETQYF
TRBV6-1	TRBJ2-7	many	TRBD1	TGTGCCAGCAGTGAAACTCTCCCGGGACAGATCTACGAGCAGTACTTC	CASSETLPGQIYEQYF